One and the same sample provided the 31 T cell receptor beta chains below, sequenced in a study of cytomegalovirus exposure and HLA in healthy donors. Primers included in the PCR were 60 Vbeta and 13 Jbeta primers. Data came from immunoSEQ multiplex PCR; TCRdb stores just in-frame clones and leaves some out. The repertoire holds over 150,000 clones, with roughly 78% as singletons. Sequencing was done on a sample of PBMCs. The receptors shown here come from a woman aged 45-60 years in good health and CMV-seropositive.

The rearrangement links TRBV14 to TRBJ2-1, with D possibly being TRBD1 (6 bases). This CDR3 region has 17 residues. Germline assignment: CDR1 SGHDN and CDR2 FVKESK. The V end lost 2 bases, the J end lost 4 bases, and 18 bases lay between the germline ends. The CDR3: CASSQTSGRGFYNEQFF. CDR3 coding DNA: TGTGCCAGCAGCCAAACATCTGGCAGGGGTTTTTACAATGAGCAGTTCTTC.

In nucleotides, the CDR3 is TGTGCCAGCAGCTTGGACAGGACCTACGAGCAGTACTTC. Translating gives CASSLDRTYEQYF. This chain joins TRBV7-8 and TRBJ2-7; 7 bases map to TRBD1. The V gene end was trimmed by 3 bases and the J gene end by 2 bases; junction bases not matched to a gene: 1. The length of the CDR3 is 13 residues. From germline, CDR1 is SGHVS and CDR2 FQNEAQ.

To note about this clone: This same CDR3 is encoded by further DNA sequences in the sample. This chain joins TRBV28 and TRBJ1-2; no reliable D call. Germline lookup yields CDR1 MDHEN and CDR2 SYDVKM. The CDR3 has 10 residues. Trimming removed 6 bases at V and 4 bases at J, with 3 bases between. CDR3 protein: CASSSYGYTF. DNA of the CDR3: TGTGCCAGCAGCTCCTATGGCTACACCTTC.

V is TRBV7-2 and J is TRBJ2-7; 10 bases match TRBD1. CDR3 length equals 15 residues. With V trimmed by 3 bases and J by 3 bases, 5 bases remained unmatched. In germline, CDR1 is SGHTA, CDR2 FQGNSA. The CDR3 DNA follows: TGTGCCAGCAGCTTTTCCGGGACAGGGGACTACGAGCAGTACTTC. Translating it yields CASSFSGTGDYEQYF.

The gene calls are TRBV18 and TRBJ2-3; 10 nucleotides align to TRBD1. Unmatched junction bases numbered 6, after V lost 6 bases and J lost 6 bases. The CDR3 has 14 residues. The germline V gene encodes CDR1 KGHSH and CDR2 LQKENI. This CDR3 reads CASSPTGGADTQYF. CDR3 coding DNA: TGTGCCAGCTCCCCGACAGGGGGCGCGGATACGCAGTATTTT.

In its sample, this clone was seen once. The chain is built from TRBV19 and TRBJ2-2; 8 positions agree with TRBD2. The V segment lost 7 bases and the J segment 1 base; nucleotides outside the gene matches: 5. The CDR3 loop spans 15 amino acids. Germline V lookup: CDR1 LNHDA, CDR2 SQIVND (reference sequence). Here the CDR3 DNA reads TGTGCCAGTATCCTTAGCGGGGTGAACACCGGGGAGCTGTTTTTT. Amino acid sequence: CASILSGVNTGELFF.

With regard to this clone: At one end, the junction sequence differs from germline, possibly due to a read error. V gene TRBV7-7 combines with J gene TRBJ2-1, with 8 bases aligning to TRBD2. CDR3 size: 16 residues. Germline V lookup: CDR1 SSHAT, CDR2 FNYEAQ (reference sequence). Here the CDR3 DNA reads TGTGCTAGCAGCACCGGGACTAGTTTTAATTTGGATGAGCAGTTCTTC. It encodes CASSTGTSFNLDEQFF.

V and J are TRBV15 and TRBJ1-1, with D perhaps TRBD1 (5 bases). The CDR3 totals 15 residues. Germline V CDR1 and CDR2: LNHNV, YYDKDF (reference sequence). V lost 5 bases, J lost 3 bases, and 16 bases lay in between. The CDR3 sequence is CATSGNRYPDTEAFF. CDR3 coding DNA: TGTGCCACCAGCGGAAACAGGTATCCGGACACTGAAGCTTTCTTT.

The sample holds a few counts of this clone. The J gene is TRBJ1-4, the V gene TRBV14, with D hard to call. CDR1 is SGHDN, CDR2 FVKESK, per germline. Trimming cost V 2 bases and J 4 bases, with 8 bases left between them. The CDR3 runs to 14 residues. The CDR3 spells CASSQFFSNEKLFF. CDR3 bases: TGTGCCAGCAGCCAATTTTTCAGTAATGAAAAACTGTTTTTT.

A word on this clone: An end of the junction differs from the germline gene, which may be a read error. This sample also contains other DNA sequences that code for the same CDR3. This rearrangement joins TRBV6-6 to TRBJ2-7; D may be TRBD1 (6 bases). This CDR3 has 15 amino acids. Germline loops: CDR1 MNHNY, CDR2 SVGAGI (reference sequence). The CDR3: CASSTGTRGRYEQYF. For the CDR3, the DNA is TGTGCCAGCAGCACCGGGACCAGGGGTCGGTACGAGCAGTACTTT.

The chain combines TRBV18 with TRBJ1-5; no reliable D call. The CDR3 sequence is 13 residues long. V lost 3 bases to trimming and J lost 7 bases, with 10 bases between them. Germline V gene lookup returns CDR1 KGHSH and CDR2 LQKENI. The CDR3 is CASSPNYRQPQHF. DNA for the CDR3: TGTGCCAGCTCACCCAATTATAGACAGCCCCAGCATTTT.

The gene calls are TRBV19 and TRBJ2-2; 9 nucleotides agree with TRBD2. The germline V gene encodes CDR1 LNHDA and CDR2 SQIVND (reference sequence). V was pared by 6 bases and J by 4 bases, with 3 bases of the junction left unmatched. The CDR3 runs to 14 residues. The CDR3 reads CASRGLAATGELFF. CDR3 DNA: TGTGCCAGTAGGGGACTAGCTGCCACCGGGGAGCTGTTTTTT.

The chain has TRBV18 and TRBJ2-5; D is ambiguous. The V and J ends lost 1 base and 2 bases respectively, with 8 bases between them. Germline-derived CDR1 and CDR2 are KGHSH and LQKENI. The CDR3 runs 14 residues. CDR3 sequence: CASSPRQNQETQYF. The CDR3 nucleotides are TGTGCCAGCTCACCACGGCAGAATCAAGAGACCCAGTACTTC.

In its sample, this clone was seen a few times. The V and J genes are TRBV7-9 and TRBJ1-2, with 9 positions matching TRBD1. Germline V gene lookup returns CDR1 SEHNR and CDR2 FQNEAQ (reference sequence). CDR3 length: 18 residues. After removal of 2 bases from V and 1 base from J, the junction contained 11 bases not matched to a gene. The DNA for the CDR3 is TGTGCCAGCAGCTTAACCAGGGACAGGGATTGGGGTAACTATGGCTACACCTTC. This gives the protein CASSLTRDRDWGNYGYTF.

J is TRBJ2-5 and V is TRBV6-1; tentatively, D is TRBD2 (5 bases). The J call is uncertain, as TRBJ2-7 better fits the DNA end. The CDR3 spans 13 residues. The V gene's germline CDR1 is MNHNS and CDR2 SASEGT. The CDR3 nucleotides are TGTGCCAGCAGCTCGACGCGGGCTCGCGAGCAGTACTTC. Its protein product is CASSSTRAREQYF.

A single count supports this clone. The V and J genes are TRBV9 and TRBJ1-4; a possible D gene is TRBD1 (6 bases). CDR3 length: 14 residues. The ends were cut back, 3 bases at V and 6 bases at J, with 12 bases in the middle. Germline V lookup: CDR1 SGDLS, CDR2 YYNGEE. CDR3 in DNA: TGTGCCAGCAGCGGACAGGAACCTTATGAAAAACTGTTTTTT. Its protein product is CASSGQEPYEKLFF.

This clone was seen a handful of times. The chain uses TRBV20-1 and TRBJ2-1; perhaps TRBD1 as D (5 bases). Germline V lookup: CDR1 DFQATT, CDR2 SNEGSKA (reference sequence). The ends were cut back, 8 bases at V and 6 bases at J, with 11 bases in the middle. This CDR3 is built from 11 residues. In nucleotides, the CDR3 is TGCAGTTCCCCAGGGATCAATGAGCAGTTCTTC. This gives the protein CSSPGINEQFF.

The V and J genes are TRBV7-9 and TRBJ1-1; 8 nucleotides agree with TRBD1. Unmatched junction bases numbered 11, after V lost 5 bases and J lost 3 bases. The CDR3 length is 16 residues. Germline-derived CDR1 and CDR2 are SEHNR and FQNEAQ (reference sequence). This CDR3 is CASSPWTGRGDTEAFF. CDR3 sequence (DNA): TGTGCCAGCAGCCCGTGGACAGGGAGGGGCGACACTGAAGCTTTCTTT.

A word on this clone: Other DNA sequences of this sample code for an identical CDR3. The J gene is TRBJ2-1, the V gene TRBV11-2, with 8 nucleotides matching TRBD2. The V gene end was trimmed by 3 bases and the J gene end by 4 bases; junction bases not matched to a gene: 2. CDR1 SGHAT and CDR2 FQNNGV come from the germline V gene. This CDR3 has 14 amino acids. CDR3 sequence reads: CASSFTSGYNEQFF. CDR3 in DNA: TGTGCCAGCAGCTTCACTAGCGGTTACAATGAGCAGTTCTTC. Full variable domain (missing parts from reference TRBV11-2 and TRBJ2-1): EAGVAQSPRYKIIEKRQSVAFWCNPISGHATLYWYQQILGQGPKLLIQFQNNGVVDDSQLPKDRFSAERLKGVDSTLKIQPAKLEDSAVYLCASSFTSGYNEQFFGPGTRLTVL.

The chain employs TRBV18 and TRBJ1-1, with D possibly matching TRBD1 (5 bases). CDR1 and CDR2 from the germline V gene are KGHSH and LQKENI. CDR3 length equals 14 residues. Trimming cost V 5 bases and J 7 bases, with 17 bases left between them. In DNA form, the CDR3 reads TGTGCCAGCTCATTTTACTCAGGGAAGGGTGAAGCTTTCTTT. The encoded protein is CASSFYSGKGEAFF.

The genes are TRBV9 and TRBJ2-7; D may be TRBD1 (5 bases). The CDR3 consists of 16 residues. Trimming pared 3 bases from V and 2 bases from J, leaving 18 bases between. From germline, CDR1 is SGDLS and CDR2 YYNGEE. The CDR3 DNA is TGTGCCAGCAGCGCATTCCCCATGCCCAGGGCCTACGAGCAGTACTTC. As protein: CASSAFPMPRAYEQYF.

The chain combines TRBV7-6 with TRBJ2-5; D unclear. The J call may be incorrect, as the DNA end agrees better with TRBJ2-7. Looked up from germline, CDR1 is SGHVS and CDR2 is FNYEAQ. The CDR3 extends over 14 amino acids. The CDR3 loop reads CASSLSPDSYEQYF. In DNA, the CDR3 is TGTGCCAGCAGCTTAAGCCCGGACTCCTACGAGCAGTACTTC.

The rearrangement uses TRBV7-2 and TRBJ2-7; no clear D. Trimming pared 1 base from V and 6 bases from J, leaving 7 bases between. CDR3 length: 12 residues. Germline assignment: CDR1 SGHTA and CDR2 FQGNSA. In DNA form, the CDR3 reads TGTGCCAGCAGCTTAGTAATTCGCGAGCAGTACTTC. This translates into CASSLVIREQYF.

The V gene is TRBV6-5, the J gene TRBJ2-3, with 8 bases matching TRBD1. J lost 3 bases, V lost 5 bases, and 4 bases had no gene match. The length of the CDR3 is 14 residues. Germline CDR1 reads MNHEY; CDR2 reads SVGAGI. The CDR3 protein is CASSDRGRTDTQYF. The CDR3 region has the DNA TGTGCCAGCAGTGACAGGGGTCGGACAGATACGCAGTATTTT.

The V and J genes are TRBV7-2 and TRBJ1-2; 8 nucleotides line up with TRBD1. The CDR3 has 15 amino acids. V trimming: 4 bases; J trimming: 5 bases; junction bases outside the gene matches: 9. CDR1 and CDR2 (germline): SGHTA, FQGNSA. The DNA for the CDR3 is TGTGCCAGCAGCTCACAGGGGGTGGTCCCGTATGGCTACACCTTC. Protein sequence: CASSSQGVVPYGYTF.

As to this clone: One end of the junction does not line up with germline, which may come from a read error. The V call is TRBV9, the J call TRBJ2-7, with 7 nucleotides matching TRBD2. The CDR3 is 15 residues long. CDR1 is SGDLS and CDR2 is YYNGEE in the germline V gene. The CDR3 sequence is CASSVGASGTYEQCF. CDR3 DNA sequence: TGTGCCAGCAGCGTAGGGGCTAGCGGAACCTACGAGCAGTGCTTC.

The V gene is TRBV7-2, the J gene TRBJ2-1, with TRBD2 as a possible D gene (6 bases). Deletions cut 0 bases from V and 10 bases from J, with 10 bases between. The CDR3 spans 13 residues. From germline, CDR1 is SGHTA and CDR2 FQGNSA. The CDR3 is CASSLAPGVEQFF. CDR3 nucleotide sequence: TGTGCCAGCAGCTTAGCGCCGGGGGTGGAGCAGTTCTTC.

The chain combines TRBV7-9 with TRBJ1-5; weak D call: TRBD1 (5 bases). This CDR3 contains 12 residues. The V and J ends lost 4 bases and 13 bases respectively, with 14 bases between them. CDR1 and CDR2 (germline): SEHNR, FQNEAQ (reference sequence). The CDR3 nucleotides read TGTGCCAGCAGCTACCGACAGAGTCAACAGCATTTT. Protein: CASSYRQSQQHF.

The count of this clone is one. V is TRBV9 and J is TRBJ2-7; the D is unclear. Between the trimmed V and J ends, which lost 0 bases and 0 bases, there was a span of 10 bases. The CDR3 totals 15 residues. CDR1 and CDR2 (germline): SGDLS, YYNGEE. The CDR3 sequence: CASSVVAESSYEQYF. The CDR3 bases are TGTGCCAGCAGCGTAGTGGCAGAAAGCTCCTACGAGCAGTACTTC.

This sequence joins TRBV5-1 and TRBJ2-7; 7 positions match TRBD1. J lost 0 bases, V lost 1 base, and 4 bases had no gene match. Per the germline V gene, CDR1 is SGHRS and CDR2 is YFSETQ. The CDR3 runs 15 residues. The CDR3 nucleotides read TGCGCCAGCAGCTTGTTAGGGGGCTCCTCCTACGAGCAGTACTTC. This translates into CASSLLGGSSYEQYF.

The rearrangement joins TRBV4-2 to TRBJ2-2; the D gene is possibly TRBD2 (5 bases). This CDR3 contains 16 residues. V dropped 9 bases and J dropped 3 bases, with 20 bases sitting between them. The V gene's germline CDR1 is LGHNA and CDR2 YNFKEQ. The CDR3 DNA is TGTGCCAGTGATCCTAGAGGGTCGGGTTACACCGGGGAGCTGTTTTTT. This encodes CASDPRGSGYTGELFF.